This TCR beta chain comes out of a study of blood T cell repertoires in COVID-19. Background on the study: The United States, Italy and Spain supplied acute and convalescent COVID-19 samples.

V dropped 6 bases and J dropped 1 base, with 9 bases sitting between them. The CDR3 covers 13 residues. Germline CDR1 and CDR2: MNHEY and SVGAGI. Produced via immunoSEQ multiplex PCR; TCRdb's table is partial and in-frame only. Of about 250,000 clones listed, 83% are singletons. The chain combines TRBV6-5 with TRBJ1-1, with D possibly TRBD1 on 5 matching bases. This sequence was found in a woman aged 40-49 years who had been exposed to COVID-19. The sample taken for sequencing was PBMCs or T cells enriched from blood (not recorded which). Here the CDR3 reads CASRGTANTEAFF. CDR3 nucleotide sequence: TGTGCCAGCAGAGGGACTGCGAACACTGAAGCTTTCTTT.